This TCR beta chain was observed in a study of blood T cell repertoires in COVID-19. Overall study context: Sites across the United States, Italy and Spain contributed samples from acute and convalescent COVID-19. The analysed material was cDNA or gDNA that came from T cells, B-cell-depleted T cells, or PBMCs.

V was clipped by 4 bases and J by 1 base; unmatched bases: 4. The CDR3 extends over 14 amino acids. Germline lookup yields CDR1 MNHEY and CDR2 SVGAGI. Source study methods: Using reference gene primer amplification, nucleated cell counts were estimated. The method was immunoSEQ multiplex PCR; TCRdb's version includes in-frame clones alone and lacks a portion of them. V and J calls and clone size are those listed in that table; D and trimming were worked out from the DNA. The sample has about 35,000 clones; around 82% are singletons. This clone is judged medium-sized (0.01 to 0.1%). The clonotype was recovered from a man aged 50 to 60 with acute or convalescent COVID-19. The rearrangement uses TRBV6-5 and TRBJ2-7; 7 bases are shared with TRBD1. The sequenced sample was peripheral blood. The CDR3 spells CASSSHRGSYEQYF. The CDR3, as DNA: TGTGCCAGCAGTTCCCACAGGGGTTCCTACGAGCAGTACTTC.